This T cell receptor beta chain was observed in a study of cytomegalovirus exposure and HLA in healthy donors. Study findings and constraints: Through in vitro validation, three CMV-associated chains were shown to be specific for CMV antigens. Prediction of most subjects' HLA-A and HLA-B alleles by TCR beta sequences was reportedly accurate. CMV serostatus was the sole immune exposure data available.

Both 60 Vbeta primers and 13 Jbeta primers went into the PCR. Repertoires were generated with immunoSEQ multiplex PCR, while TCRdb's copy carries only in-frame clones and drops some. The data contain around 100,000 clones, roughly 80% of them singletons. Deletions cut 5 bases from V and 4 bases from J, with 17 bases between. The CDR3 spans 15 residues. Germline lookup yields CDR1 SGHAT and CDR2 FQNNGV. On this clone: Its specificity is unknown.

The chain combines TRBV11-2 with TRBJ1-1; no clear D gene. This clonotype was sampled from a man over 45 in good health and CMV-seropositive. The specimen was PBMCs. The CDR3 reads CASSPNGGISTEAFF. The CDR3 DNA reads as TGTGCCAGCAGCCCGAACGGCGGGATCAGCACTGAAGCTTTCTTT.